The 8 T cell receptor beta chains below all came from one sample that was sequenced in a study of blood T cell repertoires in COVID-19. Measured with immunoSEQ multiplex PCR; TCRdb has only the in-frame clones, and not every one. The repertoire consists of approximately 190,000 clones, with more than 75% occurring once and the leading ten covering approximately 5.6%. The source material was peripheral blood. The source of these receptors is a man aged 35-49 years with active or convalescent COVID-19.

This sequence joins TRBV7-3 and TRBJ2-5, with D unclear. Germline-derived CDR1 and CDR2 are SGHTA and FQGTGA. The CDR3 is made up of 13 amino acids. Trimming stripped 2 bases from V and 9 bases from J, with 13 bases between. Here the CDR3 reads CASSLEARRPQYF. CDR3 nucleotides: TGTGCCAGCAGCTTAGAGGCCAGACGGCCCCAGTACTTC.

The chain is built from TRBV4-2 and TRBJ2-2; 9 bases are shared with TRBD1. Germline trimming cut 1 base from V and 6 bases from J; bases unmatched to any gene: 21. This CDR3 comprises 21 residues. The germline gives CDR1 LGHNA, CDR2 YNFKEQ. The CDR3 sequence: CASSQAGVGESGTGFPGELFF. The CDR3 DNA reads TGTGCCAGCAGCCAAGCGGGGGTAGGGGAATCAGGGACAGGGTTCCCCGGGGAGCTGTTTTTT.

The chain uses TRBV6-5 and TRBJ1-2, with 7 bases aligning to TRBD1. Germline CDR1 MNHEY, CDR2 SVGAGI. This CDR3 has 13 residues. Trimming at V came to 7 bases and at J to 4 bases, leaving 6 bases not matched to a gene. For the CDR3, the DNA is TGTGCCAGCATCGCTGACAGGGCCTATGGCTACACCTTC. Its protein product is CASIADRAYGYTF.

This chain connects TRBV4-1 to TRBJ1-2; 8 bases are shared with TRBD1. Germline V gene sequence: CDR1 MGHRA, CDR2 YSYEKL. CDR3 length: 15 residues. Trimming at V came to 1 base and at J to 6 bases, leaving 7 bases not matched to a gene. CDR3 sequence (DNA): TGCGCCAGCAGCCAAGGACAGGGGTCTAGAGATGGCTACACCTTC. Translated, it gives CASSQGQGSRDGYTF.

The V and J genes are TRBV5-6 and TRBJ2-5, with TRBD2 matching 11 bases. The CDR3 is made up of 18 amino acids. Trimming cost V 4 bases and J 5 bases; bases outside gene matches: 16. Germline V lookup: CDR1 SGHDT, CDR2 YYEEEE. This CDR3 reads CASSGRLAGPQQWETQYF. As DNA, the CDR3 is TGTGCCAGCAGCGGCCGACTAGCGGGGCCCCAACAATGGGAGACCCAGTACTTC.

This clone has only one observation. This chain links TRBV5-1 with TRBJ1-1; weak D call: TRBD1 (6 bases). The CDR3 has 14 amino acids. Trimming shortened V by 2 bases and J by 1 base, and 9 bases separated the two germline ends. Germline V gives CDR1 SGHRS, CDR2 YFSETQ. DNA of the CDR3: TGCGCCAGCAGCTTTTTAGGGGGGAACACTGAAGCTTTCTTT. It encodes CASSFLGGNTEAFF.

The chain employs TRBV3-1 (or the pseudogene TRBV3-2) and TRBJ2-3; D not certain. V was cut by 5 bases and J by 4 bases, with 7 bases left in between. Germline loops: CDR1 LGHDT, CDR2 YNNKEL (reference sequence). The CDR3 has 12 residues. CDR3 sequence (DNA): TGTGCCAGCAGCGCGCTTCCAGATACGCAGTATTTT. This codes for CASSALPDTQYF.

The chain carries TRBV29-1 and TRBJ2-7, with D possibly matching TRBD1 (5 bases). This CDR3 contains 11 residues. CDR1 is SQVTM, CDR2 ANQGSEA, per germline. V was clipped by 4 bases and J by 6 bases, with 10 bases between them. The CDR3 sequence is CSVARGSEQYF. DNA of the CDR3: TGCAGCGTTGCAAGGGGTAGCGAGCAGTACTTC.